The source of this T cell receptor beta chain is a study of shared clonotypes between healthy human individuals. Libraries were prepared by immunoSEQ multiplex PCR; TCRdb keeps only in-frame clonotypes and omits some of them. The sample comprises 2 million to 3 million clones, roughly nine tenths of which are singletons, and over 0.12% rests with the top ten. Germline V gene lookup returns CDR1 KGHSH and CDR2 LQKENI. The V and J ends lost 3 bases and 3 bases, in that order; junction bases with no gene match: 5. The CDR3 length is 15 residues. The sequenced sample consisted of naive CD4+ T cells sorted from blood. The subset: CD45RA+ positively selected. The chain is built from TRBV18 and TRBJ1-5; TRBD1 aligns across 7 bases. This receptor was identified in a man between 18 and 35 years old in good health. CDR3 coding DNA: TGTGCCAGCTCACCTCAGACAGGGATCAATCAGCCCCAGCATTTT. This sequence encodes CASSPQTGINQPQHF.